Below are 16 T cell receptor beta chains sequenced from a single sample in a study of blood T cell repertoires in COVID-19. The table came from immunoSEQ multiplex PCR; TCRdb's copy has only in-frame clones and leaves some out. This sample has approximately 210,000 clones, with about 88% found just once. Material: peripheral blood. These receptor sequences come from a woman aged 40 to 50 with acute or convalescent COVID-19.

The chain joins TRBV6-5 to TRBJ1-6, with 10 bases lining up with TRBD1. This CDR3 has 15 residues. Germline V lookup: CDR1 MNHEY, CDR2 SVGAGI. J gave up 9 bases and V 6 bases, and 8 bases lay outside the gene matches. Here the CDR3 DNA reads TGTGCCAGCAGCCTGGGACAGGGGTTATTTTCACCCCTCCACTTT. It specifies CASSLGQGLFSPLHF.

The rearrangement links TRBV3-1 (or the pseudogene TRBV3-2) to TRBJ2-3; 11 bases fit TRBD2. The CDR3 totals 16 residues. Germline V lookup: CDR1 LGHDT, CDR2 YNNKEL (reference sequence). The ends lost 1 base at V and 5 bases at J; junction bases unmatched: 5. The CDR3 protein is CASSQVAGGRRDTQYF. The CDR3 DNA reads TGTGCCAGCAGCCAAGTAGCGGGGGGGCGTAGAGATACGCAGTATTTT.

For the CDR3, the DNA is TGTGCCAGCAGCCAAGAGTGGACTAGGACAGATACGCAGTATTTT. Translation gives CASSQEWTRTDTQYF. This chain joins TRBV3-1 (or the pseudogene TRBV3-2) and TRBJ2-3, with 7 nucleotides matching TRBD2. The J segment lost 3 bases and the V segment lost 0 bases, leaving 3 bases of the junction unmatched. This CDR3 has 15 amino acids. The germline gives CDR1 LGHDT, CDR2 YNNKEL (reference sequence).

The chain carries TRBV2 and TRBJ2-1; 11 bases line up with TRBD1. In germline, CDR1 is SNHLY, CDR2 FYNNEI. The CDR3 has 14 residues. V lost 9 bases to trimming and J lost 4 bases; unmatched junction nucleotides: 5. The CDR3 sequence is CARDRGRSYNEQFF. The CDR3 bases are TGTGCCAGGGACAGGGGGCGAAGTTACAATGAGCAGTTCTTC.

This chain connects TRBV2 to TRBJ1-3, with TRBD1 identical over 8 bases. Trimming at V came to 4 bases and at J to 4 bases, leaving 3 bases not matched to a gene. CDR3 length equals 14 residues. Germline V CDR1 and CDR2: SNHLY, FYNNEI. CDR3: CASSGDRQGNTIYF. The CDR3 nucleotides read TGTGCCAGCAGTGGGGACAGGCAAGGAAACACCATATATTTT.

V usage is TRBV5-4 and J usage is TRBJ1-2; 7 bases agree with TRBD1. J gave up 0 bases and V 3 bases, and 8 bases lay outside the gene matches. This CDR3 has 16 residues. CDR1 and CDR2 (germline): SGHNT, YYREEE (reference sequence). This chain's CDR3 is CASSSPGGRANYGYTF. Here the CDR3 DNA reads TGTGCCAGCAGCTCCCCAGGGGGGAGAGCTAACTATGGCTACACCTTC.

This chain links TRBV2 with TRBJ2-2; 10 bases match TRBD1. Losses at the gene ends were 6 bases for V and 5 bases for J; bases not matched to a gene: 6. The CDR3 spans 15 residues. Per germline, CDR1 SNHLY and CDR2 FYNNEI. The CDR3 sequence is CASRPGTGETGELFF. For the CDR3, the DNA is TGTGCCAGCAGGCCCGGGACAGGGGAAACCGGGGAGCTGTTTTTT.

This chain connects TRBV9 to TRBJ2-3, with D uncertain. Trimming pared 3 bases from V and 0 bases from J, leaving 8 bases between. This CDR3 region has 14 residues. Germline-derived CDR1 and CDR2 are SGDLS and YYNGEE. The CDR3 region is CASSASGSTDTQYF. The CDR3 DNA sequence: TGTGCCAGCAGCGCATCCGGGAGCACAGATACGCAGTATTTT.

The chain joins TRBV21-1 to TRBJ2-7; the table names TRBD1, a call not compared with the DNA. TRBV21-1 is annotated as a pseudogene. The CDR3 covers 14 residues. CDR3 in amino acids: CASSFGTVEYEQYV. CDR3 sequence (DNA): TGTGCCAGCAGTTTTGGGACAGTAGAATACGAGCAGTACGTC.

The CDR3 DNA sequence: TGTGCCAGTCAGGACAGGGGCCGAGTATTCGAAAAACTGTTTTTT. This encodes CASQDRGRVFEKLFF. The V gene is TRBV19, the J gene TRBJ1-4; 9 nucleotides match TRBD1. The V and J ends lost 8 bases and 8 bases, in that order; junction bases with no gene match: 12. This CDR3 has 15 residues. Germline V gene data show CDR1 as LNHDA and CDR2 as SQIVND (reference sequence). The variable domain in full, completed from reference TRBV19 and TRBJ1-4, reads DGGITQSPKYLFRKEGQNVTLSCEQNLNHDAMYWYRQDPGQGLRLIYYSQIVNDFQKGDIAEGYSVSREKKESFPLTVTSAQKNPTAFYLCASQDRGRVFEKLFFGSGTQLSVL.

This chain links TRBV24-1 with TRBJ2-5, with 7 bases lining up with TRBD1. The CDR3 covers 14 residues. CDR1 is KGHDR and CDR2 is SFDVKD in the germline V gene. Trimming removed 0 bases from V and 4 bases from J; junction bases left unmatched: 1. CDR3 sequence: CATSDLNRGETQYF. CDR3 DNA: TGTGCCACCAGTGATTTGAACAGGGGAGAGACCCAGTACTTC.

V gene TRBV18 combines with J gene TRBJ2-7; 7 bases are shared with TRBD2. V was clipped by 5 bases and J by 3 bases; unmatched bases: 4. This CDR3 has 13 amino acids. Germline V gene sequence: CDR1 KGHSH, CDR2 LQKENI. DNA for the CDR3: TGTGCCAGCTCATCTCGGGACTACTACGAGCAGTACGTC. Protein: CASSSRDYYEQYV.

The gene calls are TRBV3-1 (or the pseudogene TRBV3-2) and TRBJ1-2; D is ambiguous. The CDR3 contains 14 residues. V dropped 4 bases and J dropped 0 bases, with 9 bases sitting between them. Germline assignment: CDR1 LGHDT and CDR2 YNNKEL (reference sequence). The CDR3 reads CASSPLIANYGYTF. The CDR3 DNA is TGTGCCAGCAGCCCTCTAATAGCTAACTATGGCTACACCTTC.

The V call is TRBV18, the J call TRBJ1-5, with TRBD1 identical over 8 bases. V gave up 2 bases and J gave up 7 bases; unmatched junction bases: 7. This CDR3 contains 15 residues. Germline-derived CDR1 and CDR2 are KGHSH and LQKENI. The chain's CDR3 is CASSPTTGVGQPQHF. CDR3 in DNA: TGTGCCAGCTCACCAACGACAGGGGTTGGGCAGCCCCAGCATTTT.

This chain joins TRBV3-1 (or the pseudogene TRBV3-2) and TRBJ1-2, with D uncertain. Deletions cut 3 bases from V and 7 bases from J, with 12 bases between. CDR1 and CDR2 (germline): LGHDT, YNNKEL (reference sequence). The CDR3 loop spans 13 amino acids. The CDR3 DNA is TGTGCCAGCAGCCACGGGAATTTAGGTGGCTACACCTTC. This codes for CASSHGNLGGYTF.

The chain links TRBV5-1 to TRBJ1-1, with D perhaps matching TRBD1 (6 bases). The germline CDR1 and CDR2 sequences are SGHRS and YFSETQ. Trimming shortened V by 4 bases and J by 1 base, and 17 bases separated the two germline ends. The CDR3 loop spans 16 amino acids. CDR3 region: CASSPSTGTPNTEAFF. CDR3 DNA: TGCGCCAGCAGCCCCTCTACCGGGACACCGAACACTGAAGCTTTCTTT.